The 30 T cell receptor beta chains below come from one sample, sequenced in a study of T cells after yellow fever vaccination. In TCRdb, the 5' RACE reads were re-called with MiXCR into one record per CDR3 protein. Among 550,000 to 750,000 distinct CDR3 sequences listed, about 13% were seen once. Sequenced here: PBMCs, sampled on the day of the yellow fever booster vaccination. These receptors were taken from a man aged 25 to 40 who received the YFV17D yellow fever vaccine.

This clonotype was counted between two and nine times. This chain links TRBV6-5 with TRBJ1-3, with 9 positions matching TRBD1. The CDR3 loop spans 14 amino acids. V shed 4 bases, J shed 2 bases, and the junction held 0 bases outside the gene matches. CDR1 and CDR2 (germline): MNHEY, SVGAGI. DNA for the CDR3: TGTGCCAGCAGTTGGACAGGGGCTGGAAACACCATATATTTT. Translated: CASSWTGAGNTIYF.

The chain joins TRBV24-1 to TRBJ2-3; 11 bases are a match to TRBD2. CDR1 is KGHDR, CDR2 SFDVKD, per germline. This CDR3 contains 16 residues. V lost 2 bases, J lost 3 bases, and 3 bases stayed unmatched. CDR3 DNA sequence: TGTGCCACCAGTGATTCGACTAGCGGGAAAACAGATACGCAGTATTTT. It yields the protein CATSDSTSGKTDTQYF.

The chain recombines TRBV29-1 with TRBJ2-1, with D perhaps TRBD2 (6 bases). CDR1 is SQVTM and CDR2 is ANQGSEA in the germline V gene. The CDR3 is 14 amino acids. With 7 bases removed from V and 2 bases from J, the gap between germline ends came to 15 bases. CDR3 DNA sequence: TGCAGCGCCACCCCGGGGGAGGCCTACAATGAGCAGTTCTTC. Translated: CSATPGEAYNEQFF.

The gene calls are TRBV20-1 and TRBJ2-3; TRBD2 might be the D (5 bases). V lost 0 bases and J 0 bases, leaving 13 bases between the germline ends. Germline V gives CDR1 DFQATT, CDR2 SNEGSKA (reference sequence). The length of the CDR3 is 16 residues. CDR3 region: CSARDPTTGSTDTQYF. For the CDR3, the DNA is TGCAGTGCTAGAGATCCCACGACGGGGAGCACAGATACGCAGTATTTT.

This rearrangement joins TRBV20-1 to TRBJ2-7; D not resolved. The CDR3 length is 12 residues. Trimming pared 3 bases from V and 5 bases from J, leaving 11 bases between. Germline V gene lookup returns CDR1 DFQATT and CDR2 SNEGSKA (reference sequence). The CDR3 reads CSARLRTDEQYF. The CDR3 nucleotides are TGCAGTGCTAGGCTCCGGACGGACGAGCAGTACTTC.

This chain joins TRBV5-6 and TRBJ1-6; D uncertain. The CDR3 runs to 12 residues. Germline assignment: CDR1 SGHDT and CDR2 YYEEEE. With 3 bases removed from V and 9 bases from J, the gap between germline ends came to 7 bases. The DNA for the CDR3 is TGTGCCAGCAGCTCCTGGGGTTCACCCCTCCACTTT. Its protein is CASSSWGSPLHF. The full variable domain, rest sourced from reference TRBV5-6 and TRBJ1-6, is DAGVTQSPTHLIKTRGQQVTLRCSPKSGHDTVSWYQQALGQGPQFIFQYYEEEERQRGNFPDRFSGHQFPNYSSELNVNALLLGDSALYLCASSSWGSPLHFGNGTRLTVT.

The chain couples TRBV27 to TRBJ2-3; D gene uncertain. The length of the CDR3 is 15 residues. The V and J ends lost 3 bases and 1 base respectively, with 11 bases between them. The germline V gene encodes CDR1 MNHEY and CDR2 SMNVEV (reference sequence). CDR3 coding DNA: TGTGCCAGCAGTTTTGCGAAGCGACGCACAGATACGCAGTATTTT. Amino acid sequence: CASSFAKRRTDTQYF.

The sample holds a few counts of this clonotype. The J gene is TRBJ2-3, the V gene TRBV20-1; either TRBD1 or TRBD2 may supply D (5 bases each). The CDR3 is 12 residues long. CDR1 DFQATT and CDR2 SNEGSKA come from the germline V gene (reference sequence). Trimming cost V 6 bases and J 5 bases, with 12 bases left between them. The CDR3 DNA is TGCAGTGCCAGGGTCGGGGTAGATACGCAGTATTTT. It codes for CSARVGVDTQYF.

The CDR3 DNA reads TGTGCCAGCAGCCAAGAGAGGAGACTTACAGATGGAAACACCATATATTTT. This codes for CASSQERRLTDGNTIYF. The rearrangement joins TRBV3-1 to TRBJ1-3; D gene ambiguous. The CDR3 is made up of 17 amino acids. Germline V gene data show CDR1 as LGHDT and CDR2 as YNNKEL (reference sequence). V gave up 0 bases and J gave up 3 bases, with 15 bases separating them. The whole variable domain, remainder taken from reference TRBV3-1 and TRBJ1-3, is DTAVSQTPKYLVTQMGNDKSIKCEQNLGHDTMYWYKQDSKKFLKIMFSYNNKELIINETVPNRFSPKSPDKAHLNLHINSLELGDSAVYFCASSQERRLTDGNTIYFGEGSWLTVV.

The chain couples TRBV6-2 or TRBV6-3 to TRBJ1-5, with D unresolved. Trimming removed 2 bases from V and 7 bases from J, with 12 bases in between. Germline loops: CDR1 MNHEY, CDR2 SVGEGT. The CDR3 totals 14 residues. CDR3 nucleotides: TGTGCCAGCAGTTACCCGACGGACGGACAGCCCCAGCATTTT. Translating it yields CASSYPTDGQPQHF.

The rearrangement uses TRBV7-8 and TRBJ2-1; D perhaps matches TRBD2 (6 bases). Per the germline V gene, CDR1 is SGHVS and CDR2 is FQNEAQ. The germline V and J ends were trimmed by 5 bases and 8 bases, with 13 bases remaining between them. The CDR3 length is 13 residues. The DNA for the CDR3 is TGTGCCAGCAGCCACCGACTAGTCTATGAGCAGTTCTTC. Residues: CASSHRLVYEQFF.

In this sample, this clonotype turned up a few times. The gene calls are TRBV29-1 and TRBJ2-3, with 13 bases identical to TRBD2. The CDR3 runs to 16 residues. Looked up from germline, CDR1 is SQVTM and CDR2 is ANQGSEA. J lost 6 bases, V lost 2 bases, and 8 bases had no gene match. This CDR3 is CSVESRTSGGRDTQYF. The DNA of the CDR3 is TGCAGCGTTGAATCTCGGACTAGCGGGGGTAGGGATACGCAGTATTTT.

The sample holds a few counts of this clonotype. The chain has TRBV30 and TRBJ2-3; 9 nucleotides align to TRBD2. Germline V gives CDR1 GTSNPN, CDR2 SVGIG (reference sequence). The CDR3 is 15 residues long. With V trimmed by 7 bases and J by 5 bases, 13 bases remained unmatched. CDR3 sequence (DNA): TGTGCCTCCACGACTAGCGGACATCCGGGAGATACGCAGTATTTT. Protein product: CASTTSGHPGDTQYF. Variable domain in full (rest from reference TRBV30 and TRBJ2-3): SQTIHQWPATLVQPVGSPLSLECTVEGTSNPNLYWYRQAAGRGLQLLFYSVGIGQISSEVPQNLSASRPQDRQFILSSKKLLLSDSGFYLCASTTSGHPGDTQYFGPGTRLTVL.

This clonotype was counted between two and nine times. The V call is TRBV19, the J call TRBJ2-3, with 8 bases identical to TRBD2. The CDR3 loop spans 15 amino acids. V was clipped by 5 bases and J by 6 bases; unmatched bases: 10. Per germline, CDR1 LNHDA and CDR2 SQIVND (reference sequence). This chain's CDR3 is CASSPSWTSLDTQYF. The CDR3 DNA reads TGTGCCAGTAGTCCTTCGTGGACTAGCCTCGATACGCAGTATTTT.

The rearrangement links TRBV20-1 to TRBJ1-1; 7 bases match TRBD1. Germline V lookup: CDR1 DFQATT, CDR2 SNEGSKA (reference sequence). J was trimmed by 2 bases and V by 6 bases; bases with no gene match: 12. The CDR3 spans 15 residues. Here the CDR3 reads CSAPRVGDSNTEAFF. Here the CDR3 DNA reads TGCAGTGCCCCCCGGGTGGGGGACAGTAACACTGAAGCTTTCTTT.

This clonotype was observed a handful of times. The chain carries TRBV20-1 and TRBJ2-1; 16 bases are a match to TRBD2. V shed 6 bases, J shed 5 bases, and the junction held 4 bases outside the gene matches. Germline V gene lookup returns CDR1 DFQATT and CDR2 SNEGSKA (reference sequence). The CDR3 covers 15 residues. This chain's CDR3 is CSAPGTSGRDNEQFF. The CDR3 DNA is TGCAGTGCGCCCGGGACTAGCGGGAGGGACAATGAGCAGTTCTTC.

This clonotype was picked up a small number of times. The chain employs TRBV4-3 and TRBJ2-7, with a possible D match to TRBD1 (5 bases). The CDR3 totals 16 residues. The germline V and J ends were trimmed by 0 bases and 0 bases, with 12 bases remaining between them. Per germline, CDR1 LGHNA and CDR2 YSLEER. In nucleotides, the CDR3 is TGCGCCAGCAGCCAAGACATCTACAGGATCTCCTACGAGCAGTACTTC. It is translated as CASSQDIYRISYEQYF.

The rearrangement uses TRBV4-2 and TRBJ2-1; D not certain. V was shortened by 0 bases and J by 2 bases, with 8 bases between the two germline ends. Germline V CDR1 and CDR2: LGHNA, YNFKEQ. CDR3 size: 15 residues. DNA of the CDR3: TGTGCCAGCAGCCAAGAGGGCCGAGCCTACAATGAGCAGTTCTTC. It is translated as CASSQEGRAYNEQFF.

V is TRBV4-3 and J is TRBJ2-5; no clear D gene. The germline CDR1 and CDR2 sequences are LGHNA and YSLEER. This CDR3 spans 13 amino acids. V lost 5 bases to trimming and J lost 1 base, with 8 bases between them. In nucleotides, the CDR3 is TGCGCCAGCAGCATAGTCCCCCAAGAGACCCAGTACTTC. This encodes CASSIVPQETQYF.

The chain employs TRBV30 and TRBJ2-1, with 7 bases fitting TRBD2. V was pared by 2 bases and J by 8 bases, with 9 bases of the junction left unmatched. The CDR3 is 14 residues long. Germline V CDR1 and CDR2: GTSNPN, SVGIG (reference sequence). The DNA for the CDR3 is TGTGCCTGGAGTCCCTGGGGGGGGAATGATGAGCAGTTCTTC. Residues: CAWSPWGGNDEQFF. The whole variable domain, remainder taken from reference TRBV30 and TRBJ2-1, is SQTIHQWPATLVQPVGSPLSLECTVEGTSNPNLYWYRQAAGRGLQLLFYSVGIGQISSEVPQNLSASRPQDRQFILSSKKLLLSDSGFYLCAWSPWGGNDEQFFGPGTRLTVL.

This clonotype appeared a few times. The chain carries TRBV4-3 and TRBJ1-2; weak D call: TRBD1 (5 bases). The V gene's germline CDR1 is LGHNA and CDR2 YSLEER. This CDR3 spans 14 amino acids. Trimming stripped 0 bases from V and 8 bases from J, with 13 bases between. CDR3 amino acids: CASSQEGAGSGYTF. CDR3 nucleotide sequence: TGCGCCAGCAGCCAAGAGGGCGCAGGGAGCGGCTACACCTTC.

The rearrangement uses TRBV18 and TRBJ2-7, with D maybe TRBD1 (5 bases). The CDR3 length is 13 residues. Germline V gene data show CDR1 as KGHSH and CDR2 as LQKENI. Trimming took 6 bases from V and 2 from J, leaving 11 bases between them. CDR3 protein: CASSPQDTYEQYF. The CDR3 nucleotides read TGTGCCAGCTCGCCTCAGGACACCTACGAGCAGTACTTC. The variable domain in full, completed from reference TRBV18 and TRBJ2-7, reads NAGVMQNPRHLVRRRGQEARLRCSPMKGHSHVYWYRQLPEEGLKFMVYLQKENIIDESGMPKERFSAEFPKEGPSILRIQQVVRGDSAAYFCASSPQDTYEQYFGPGTRLTVT.

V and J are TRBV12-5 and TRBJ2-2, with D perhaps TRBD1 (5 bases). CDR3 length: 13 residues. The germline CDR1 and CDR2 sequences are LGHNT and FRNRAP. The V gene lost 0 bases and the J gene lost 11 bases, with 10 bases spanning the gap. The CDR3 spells CASGLVRTRELFF. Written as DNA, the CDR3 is TGTGCTAGTGGTTTGGTAAGGACACGAGAGCTGTTTTTT.

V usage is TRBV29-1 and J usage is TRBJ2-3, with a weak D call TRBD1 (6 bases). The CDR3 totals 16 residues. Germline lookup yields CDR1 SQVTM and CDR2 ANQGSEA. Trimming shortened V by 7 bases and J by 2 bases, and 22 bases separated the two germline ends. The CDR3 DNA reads TGCAGCGACCCCGTGCCGGGACAACCAGACACAGATACGCAGTATTTT. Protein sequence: CSDPVPGQPDTDTQYF.

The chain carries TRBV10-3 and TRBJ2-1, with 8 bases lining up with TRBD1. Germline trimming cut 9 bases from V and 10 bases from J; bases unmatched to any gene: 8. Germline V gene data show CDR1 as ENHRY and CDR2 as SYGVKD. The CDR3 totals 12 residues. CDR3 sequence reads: CAIGTGVREQFF. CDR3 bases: TGTGCCATAGGGACAGGCGTTAGGGAGCAGTTCTTC.

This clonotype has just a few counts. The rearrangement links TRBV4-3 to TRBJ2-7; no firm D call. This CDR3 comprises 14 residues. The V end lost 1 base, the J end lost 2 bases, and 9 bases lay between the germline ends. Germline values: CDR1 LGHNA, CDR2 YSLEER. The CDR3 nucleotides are TGCGCCAGCAGCCAAGTGGTCGGTCCCTACGAGCAGTACTTC. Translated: CASSQVVGPYEQYF.

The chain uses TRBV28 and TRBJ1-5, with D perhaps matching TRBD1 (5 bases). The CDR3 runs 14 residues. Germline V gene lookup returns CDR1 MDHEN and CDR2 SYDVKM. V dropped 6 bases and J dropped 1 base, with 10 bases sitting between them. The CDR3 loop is CASRQGASNQPQHF. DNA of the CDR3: TGTGCCAGCAGACAAGGGGCAAGCAATCAGCCCCAGCATTTT. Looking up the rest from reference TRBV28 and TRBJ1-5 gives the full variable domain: DVKVTQSSRYLVKRTGEKVFLECVQDMDHENMFWYRQDPGLGLRLIYFSYDVKMKEKGDIPEGYSVSREKKERFSLILESASTNQTSMYLCASRQGASNQPQHFGDGTRLSIL.

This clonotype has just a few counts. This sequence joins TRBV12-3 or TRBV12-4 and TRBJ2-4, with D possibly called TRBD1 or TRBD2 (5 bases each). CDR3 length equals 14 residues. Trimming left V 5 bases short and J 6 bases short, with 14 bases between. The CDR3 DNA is TGTGCCAGCAGTCCATTCCGGGACGCAAACATTCAGTACTTC. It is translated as CASSPFRDANIQYF.

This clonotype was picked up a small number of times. CDR3 sequence (DNA): TGTGCCAGCAGTCCCCAGGGTAGAGGGCTGGTCGGCAATCAGCCCCAGCATTTT. Encoded protein: CASSPQGRGLVGNQPQHF. The chain employs TRBV12-3 or TRBV12-4 and TRBJ1-5, with D tentatively TRBD1 (5 bases). The CDR3 covers 18 residues. The ends were cut back, 5 bases at V and 2 bases at J, with 22 bases in the middle.

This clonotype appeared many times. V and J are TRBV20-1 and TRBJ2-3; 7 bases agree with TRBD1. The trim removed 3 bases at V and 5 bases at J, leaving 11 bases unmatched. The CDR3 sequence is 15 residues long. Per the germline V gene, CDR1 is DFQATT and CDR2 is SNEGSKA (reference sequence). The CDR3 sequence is CSARVAGGPRDTQYF. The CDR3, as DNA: TGCAGTGCTAGGGTGGCAGGGGGACCAAGAGATACGCAGTATTTT.